Below, 12 T cell receptor beta chains from the same sample are listed, as sequenced in a study of cytomegalovirus exposure and HLA in healthy donors. PCR amplification relied on 60 Vbeta primers (plus 13 Jbeta primers). TCRdb's copy holds only in-frame clones and misses some; the assay was immunoSEQ multiplex PCR. The data hold about 140,000 clones, with approximately 79% observed a single time. The source material was PBMCs. These receptor sequences come from a woman aged 25 to 45 in good health and CMV-seronegative.

The CDR3 DNA reads as TGCGCCAGCAGCCAAGATGGAGACGCGGGAGTTTACAATGAGCAGTTCTTC. Encoded protein: CASSQDGDAGVYNEQFF. The gene calls are TRBV4-1 and TRBJ2-1; 7 bases line up with TRBD2. The V and J ends lost 0 bases and 4 bases, in that order; junction bases with no gene match: 9. CDR1 and CDR2 from the germline V gene are MGHRA and YSYEKL. The CDR3 loop spans 17 amino acids.

V usage is TRBV19 and J usage is TRBJ2-7, with D possibly being TRBD1 (6 bases). V was cut by 5 bases and J by 2 bases, with 16 bases left in between. The CDR3 contains 15 residues. CDR1 is LNHDA and CDR2 is SQIVND in the germline V gene (reference sequence). CDR3 nucleotide sequence: TGTGCCAGTAGTGCCTCAGGGGCGCAGACCTACGAGCAGTACTTC. As protein: CASSASGAQTYEQYF.

The gene calls are TRBV4-2 and TRBJ1-1; TRBD1 aligns across 9 bases. Germline V gives CDR1 LGHNA, CDR2 YNFKEQ. This CDR3 comprises 16 residues. J gave up 3 bases and V 1 base, and 6 bases lay outside the gene matches. CDR3 loop: CASSQVGDRVDTEAFF. DNA for the CDR3: TGTGCCAGCAGCCAAGTGGGGGACAGGGTGGACACTGAAGCTTTCTTT.

The CDR3 DNA reads TGTGCCAGCAGTTCGACAGGGTATCAGCCCCAGCATTTT. Residues: CASSSTGYQPQHF. V usage is TRBV6-5 and J usage is TRBJ1-5; 7 bases align to TRBD1. Per the germline V gene, CDR1 is MNHEY and CDR2 is SVGAGI. J lost 5 bases, V lost 4 bases, and 2 bases had no gene match. The CDR3 is 13 residues long.

This sequence joins TRBV5-1 and TRBJ2-7, with TRBD1 as a possible D gene (6 bases). The V end was cut by 7 bases, the J end by 1 base, with 15 bases between. Germline-derived CDR1 and CDR2 are SGHRS and YFSETQ. CDR3 length: 14 residues. The CDR3 loop is CASSYGQPSYEQYF. CDR3 nucleotide sequence: TGCGCCAGCTCCTACGGACAGCCATCCTACGAGCAGTACTTC.

The chain links TRBV19 to TRBJ2-3, with 11 bases matching TRBD2. Germline V gives CDR1 LNHDA, CDR2 SQIVND (reference sequence). V gave up 6 bases and J gave up 4 bases; unmatched junction bases: 3. This CDR3 has 14 residues. The CDR3 sequence is CASRVAGGADTQYF. The CDR3 DNA reads as TGTGCCAGTAGAGTAGCGGGAGGGGCAGATACGCAGTATTTT. Supplemented by reference TRBV19 and TRBJ2-3, the full variable domain reads DGGITQSPKYLFRKEGQNVTLSCEQNLNHDAMYWYRQDPGQGLRLIYYSQIVNDFQKGDIAEGYSVSREKKESFPLTVTSAQKNPTAFYLCASRVAGGADTQYFGPGTRLTVL.

This clone was detected a few times. J is TRBJ1-1 and V is TRBV7-9, with D possibly matching TRBD1 (5 bases). This CDR3 is 14 amino acids long. With 4 bases removed from V and 4 bases from J, the gap between germline ends came to 13 bases. The germline CDR1 and CDR2 sequences are SEHNR and FQNEAQ (reference sequence). Here the CDR3 reads CASSSQGWPTEAFF. DNA for the CDR3: TGTGCCAGCAGCTCGCAGGGTTGGCCCACTGAAGCTTTCTTT.

V usage is TRBV7-2 and J usage is TRBJ2-2; the D gene is possibly TRBD2 (7 bases). Germline values: CDR1 SGHTA, CDR2 FQGNSA. CDR3 length: 16 amino acids. V was trimmed by 6 bases and J by 4 bases, leaving 18 bases between them. CDR3 region: CASSLLRGAGTGELFF. CDR3 in DNA: TGTGCCAGCAGTTTACTTCGGGGGGCAGGCACCGGGGAGCTGTTTTTT.

The V gene is TRBV7-9, the J gene TRBJ1-2; D is uncertain. The germline V and J ends were trimmed by 5 bases and 3 bases, with 13 bases remaining between them. The germline CDR1 and CDR2 sequences are SEHNR and FQNEAQ (reference sequence). CDR3 length: 14 residues. The CDR3 here is CASSLSRLDYGYTF. The CDR3 region has the DNA TGTGCCAGCAGCCTTAGTCGTCTAGACTATGGCTACACCTTC.

The genes are TRBV4-1 and TRBJ1-2; the match to TRBD1 covers 8 bases. J gave up 8 bases and V 4 bases, and 9 bases lay outside the gene matches. CDR3 length: 14 residues. CDR1 and CDR2 (germline): MGHRA, YSYEKL. The CDR3, as DNA: TGCGCCAGCAGCCTCCTCCAGGGGGCGCAAGGCTACACCTTC. Its translation is CASSLLQGAQGYTF.

The chain couples TRBV29-1 to TRBJ1-1, with D unclear. Between the trimmed V and J ends, which lost 7 bases and 7 bases, there was a span of 16 bases. Germline V gene sequence: CDR1 SQVTM, CDR2 ANQGSEA. This CDR3 region has 12 residues. The CDR3 nucleotides are TGCAGCGCTACTTATCGGTCCTTTGAAGCTTTCTTT. Protein sequence: CSATYRSFEAFF. The whole variable domain, filled in from reference TRBV29-1 and TRBJ1-1, reads SAVISQKPSRDICQRGTSLTIQCQVDSQVTMMFWYRQQPGQSLTLIATANQGSEATYESGFVIDKFPISRPNLTFSTLTVSNMSPEDSSIYLCSATYRSFEAFFGQGTRLTVV.

The gene calls are TRBV6-6 and TRBJ2-3, with D maybe TRBD1 (6 bases). V lost 2 bases and J 1 base, leaving 10 bases between the germline ends. CDR1 MNHNY and CDR2 SVGAGI come from the germline V gene (reference sequence). The CDR3 sequence is 15 residues long. The CDR3 here is CASSYKSGGTDTQYF. The DNA of the CDR3 is TGTGCCAGCAGTTACAAATCAGGGGGCACAGATACGCAGTATTTT.